This T cell receptor (beta chain) was documented in a study of blood T cell repertoires in COVID-19. This CDR3 spans 14 amino acids. V lost 6 bases, J lost 4 bases, and 7 bases stayed unmatched. Germline V gene lookup returns CDR1 SNHLY and CDR2 FYNNEI. In the source study's methods: Estimates of nucleated cell counts were drawn from the amplification of reference gene primers. Only in-frame clones appear in the TCRdb table, and some are missing; sequencing was by immunoSEQ multiplex PCR. V, J and clone size were drawn from that table, and D and trimming were deduced from the DNA. The profile shows about 400,000 clones, roughly 86% of them singletons.

The rearrangement joins TRBV2 to TRBJ1-2; 8 nucleotides line up with TRBD1. Material: PBMCs or T cells enriched from blood (not recorded which). The source of this sequence is a man aged 40-55 years in a cohort exposed to, infected with or recovered from COVID-19 (not recorded which). CDR3: CASRPRTGPYGYTF. The CDR3 bases are TGTGCCAGCAGGCCTCGGACAGGGCCCTATGGCTACACCTTC.